A selection of T cell receptor beta chains follows, all from one sample in a study of tumor-infiltrating lymphocytes in primary liver carcinoma. One entry per CDR3 protein, called by TCRdb with MiXCR from the multiplex PCR reads. The sample has around 79,000 distinct CDR3 sequences, roughly two thirds seen once. Source material: tumor-adjacent normal liver tissue. The receptors originated from a man aged 40-50 years with primary liver carcinoma and hepatitis B virus infection. The CDR3 runs from the conserved cysteine through the conserved F or W. The D gene is left open where the match is weak. Size values are once, few and many counts, or a class for expanded clones, and some rows have none.

J gene | V gene | D gene | clone size | CDR3 protein | CDR3 DNA
TRBJ2-7 | TRBV24-1 | . | . | CVTSDLTTWAGQYF | TGTGTCACCAGTGATTTGACTACCTGGGCCGGGCAGTACTTC
TRBJ2-2 | TRBV11-1 | . | . | CASSLVHFEELFF | TGTGCCAGCAGCTTAGTACATTTCGAGGAGCTGTTCTTT
TRBJ2-1 | TRBV12-3/TRBV12-4 | TRBD2 | . | CANKGTSGTPPRFF | TGTGCCAACAAGGGAACTAGCGGGACCCCCCCCCGGTTCTTC
TRBJ2-5 | TRBV29-1 | . | many | CSVLTGMETQYF | TGCAGCGTCCTAACAGGGATGGAGACCCAGTACTTC
TRBJ2-1 | TRBV14 | . | . | CVSSAVVGWVNNEQFF | TGTGTCAGCAGTGCCGTAGTGGGATGGGTAAACAATGAGCAGTTCTTC
TRBJ2-1 | TRBV29-1 | TRBD1 | few | CSVEAGQGKGYNKPFF | TGCAGCGTTGAAGCCGGACAGGGAAAAGGATACAATAAGCCGTTCTTC
TRBJ2-7 | TRBV11-2 | TRBD2 | . | CASSFGLAGAYKQYF | TGTGCCAGCAGCTTCGGACTAGCGGGGGCATACAAGCAGTACTTC
TRBJ2-2 | TRBV28 | . | . | CASEKGGAGELFF | TGTGCCAGCGAGAAAGGGGGAGCCGGGGAGCTGTTTTTT
TRBJ2-1 | TRBV11-1 | . | few | CASSPGGPKEQFF | TGTGCCAGCAGCCCTGGTGGTCCGAAAGAGCAGTTCTTC
TRBJ2-3 | TRBV2 | . | . | CASSEARRGTHMQYF | TGTGCCAGCAGTGAAGCTCGCAGAGGCACACATATGCAGTATTTT
TRBJ2-1 | TRBV29-1 | . | . | CSLEPTGNEQFF | TGCAGCCTCGAACCGACAGGAAATGAGCAGTTCTTC
TRBJ1-2 | TRBV4-2 | TRBD1 | few | CASRQEAGGGSGYTF | TGTGCCAGCAGACAAGAGGCAGGGGGCGGATCCGGCTACACCTTC
TRBJ2-7 | TRBV6-2/TRBV6-3 | TRBD1 | . | CASSWRSGTGGFKKLEQYF | TGTGCCAGTAGTTGGCGATCGGGGACAGGGGGCTTCAAGAAACTGGAGCAGTACTTC
TRBJ1-1 | TRBV29-1 | TRBD1 | . | CSVESGQVNTEAFF | TGCAGCGTTGAGTCGGGACAGGTGAACACTGAAGCTTTCTTT
TRBJ1-2 | TRBV11-2 | . | medium-sized | CASSFFGEGYTF | TGTGCCAGCAGCTTTTTCGGGGAAGGCTACACCTTC
TRBJ2-3 | TRBV24-1 | . | many | CATSDSDGWDTQYF | TGTGCCACCAGTGATTCGGACGGCTGGGATACGCAGTATTTT
TRBJ2-5 | TRBV12-3/TRBV12-4 | TRBD1 | . | CASILAGTETQYF | TGTGCCAGCATTTTAGCAGGGACAGAAACCCAGTACTTC
TRBJ2-7 | TRBV4-2 | . | . | CASSQAASRLSYELYF | TGTGCCAGCAGCCAAGCGGCTAGCAGGCTTTCCTACGAGCTGTACTTC
TRBJ2-1 | TRBV13 | TRBD2 | . | CASSFAGEYNEQSF | TGTGCCAGCAGCTTTGCGGGGGAGTACAATGAGCAGTCCTTC
TRBJ2-6 | TRBV6-5 | . | many | CASSRSIRSGANVLTF | TGTGCCAGCAGCAGGAGCATCCGTTCTGGGGCCAACGTCCTGACTTTC
TRBJ2-3 | TRBV4-1 | TRBD2 | . | CANSHGLVRWDTQYF | TGCGCCAACAGCCACGGACTAGTGAGGTGGGATACGCAGTATTTT
TRBJ2-7 | TRBV10-3 | . | . | CAIRDSRGSGEQYF | TGTGCCATCAGAGACTCCCGGGGTTCCGGGGAGCAGTACTTC
TRBJ2-7 | TRBV28 | TRBD2 | . | CASTSGLEYRNEQYF | TGTGCCAGCACTTCCGGACTAGAGTACCGCAACGAGCAGTACTTC
TRBJ2-2 | TRBV11-2 | TRBD2 | few | CASSLVTSGGTGELFF | TGTGCCAGCAGCTTAGTGACTAGCGGGGGCACCGGGGAACTGTTTTTT
TRBJ2-1 | TRBV11-1 | . | few | CASSSSSVLSCNEQFF | TGTGCCAGCAGCTCCTCCTCTGTCCTCTCCTGCAATGAGCAGTTCTTC
TRBJ1-1 | TRBV11-2 | . | . | CACSRRVSRGSNTEAIF | TGTGCCTGCAGCCGCCGGGTTTCACGGGGTAGTAACACTGAAGCTATCTTT
TRBJ1-5 | TRBV16 | . | . | CASSQSLGARQPQHF | TGTGCCAGCAGCCAATCTCTGGGGGCGAGACAGCCCCAACATTTT
TRBJ2-5 | TRBV4-3 | . | . | CASSQTRGRRGTQYF | TGCGCCAGCAGCCAAACGAGGGGGAGGCGAGGGACCCAGTACTTC
TRBJ2-7 | TRBV6-5 | TRBD2 | few | CASSPSLAGKGGYEQYF | TGTGCCAGCAGTCCCAGTCTAGCGGGAAAAGGAGGTTACGAGCAGTACTTC
TRBJ1-4 | TRBV10-3 | . | . | CASARDRQVSTLGKLFF | TGTGCCAGCGCGCGGGACCGACAGGTTTCCACGCTTGGAAAACTATTTTTT
TRBJ1-2 | TRBV11-1 | . | many | CASSLGPSDYTF | TGTGCCAGTAGCTTAGGGCCGAGCGACTACACCTTC
TRBJ1-2 | TRBV11-2 | . | . | CASNLGTWRFGYTF | TGTGCCAGCAACTTGGGGACATGGCGATTTGGCTACACCTTC
TRBJ2-7 | TRBV9 | . | . | CASSPGNRADEQYF | TGTGCCAGCAGCCCAGGAAACAGGGCCGACGAGCAGTACTTC
TRBJ1-4 | TRBV6-6 | . | . | CASSYSTGHRTNEKLFF | TGTGCCAGCAGTTACTCGACAGGTCACAGAACTAATGAAAAACTGTTTTTT
TRBJ2-5 | TRBV6-5 | . | . | CASSYGWGRETHYF | TGTGCCAGTAGTTACGGGTGGGGCCGAGAGACCCATTACTTC
TRBJ1-2 | TRBV6-6 | . | . | CATTHETFRTTKGYYGYTF | TGTGCCACCACTCATGAAACGTTTAGGACAACGAAAGGTTACTATGGCTATACCTTC
TRBJ2-1 | TRBV2 | . | . | CASSGGADEQFF | TGTGCCAGCAGTGGGGGGGCTGATGAGCAGTTCTTC
TRBJ2-1 | TRBV5-4 | . | . | CASSLESHNNEQFF | TGTGCCAGCAGCTTGGAATCCCATAACAATGAGCAGTTCTTC
TRBJ2-7 | TRBV7-8 | . | many | CASSLAGGGSYEQYF | TGTGCCAGCAGCTTAGCCGGTGGCGGCTCCTACGAGCAGTACTTC
TRBJ2-1 | TRBV11-2 | . | hyperexpanded | CASSLYRLVSEQFF | TGTGCCAGCAGCTTATACCGGCTAGTTAGTGAGCAGTTCTTC
TRBJ2-1 | TRBV20-1 | TRBD2 | . | CSARNVGTSGLEQFF | TGCAGTGCTAGAAATGTCGGGACTAGCGGTCTAGAGCAGTTCTTC